These 22 T cell receptor beta chains came from one sample sequenced in a study of human T cells and chemical hapten exposure. Documented time point: patch test 1, 2 weeks after DPC sensitization. Stated treatment: therapeutic diphenylcyclopropenone sensitization with weekly scalp DPC. TCRdb reprocessed the RACE reads with MiXCR, giving one entry per CDR3 protein. Of roughly 45,000 distinct CDR3 sequences in the sample, around 9% were seen once. The sample was whole blood, taken in connection with sensitization to the hapten diphenylcyclopropenone (DPC). These TCRs come from a woman aged 50 to 65 with alopecia areata. Some clones in this sample may be carry-over from other donors' samples.

The chain employs TRBV18 and TRBJ2-3; 8 nucleotides align to TRBD1. The CDR3 consists of 16 residues. The junction had 7 bases not matched to a gene; V was cut back by 3 bases and J by 2 bases. Germline V lookup: CDR1 KGHSH, CDR2 LQKENI. The CDR3 reads CASSPDRVKHTDTQYF. CDR3 nucleotide sequence: TGTGCCAGCTCACCGGACAGGGTTAAACACACAGATACGCAGTATTTT.

The table lists this clonotype with a few counts. J is TRBJ2-2 and V is TRBV7-8; D call uncertain. Germline CDR1 and CDR2: SGHVS and FQNEAQ. The CDR3 is 14 residues long. Trimming stripped 2 bases from V and 6 bases from J, with 10 bases between. CDR3 loop: CASSLPRGPGELFF. CDR3 nucleotides: TGTGCCAGCAGCTTACCCCGAGGTCCCGGGGAGCTGTTTTTT.

Many counts were recorded for this clonotype. The rearrangement joins TRBV12-3 or TRBV12-4 to TRBJ1-5, with D possibly matching TRBD1 (6 bases). V was trimmed by 3 bases and J by 2 bases, leaving 11 bases between them. The CDR3 sequence is 15 residues long. In DNA form, the CDR3 reads TGTGCCAGCAGTTTCCGGACAGAACGCAATCAGCCCCAGCATTTT. Residues: CASSFRTERNQPQHF.

The CDR3 DNA reads as TGTGCCAGCTCACCAGGGAAGCAGCCCCAGCATTTT. It is translated as CASSPGKQPQHF. The rearrangement uses TRBV18 and TRBJ1-5; D is unclear. This CDR3 has 12 residues. Trimming left V 2 bases short and J 7 bases short, with 6 bases between. The germline CDR1 and CDR2 sequences are KGHSH and LQKENI.

At least ten counts were recorded for this clonotype. The gene calls are TRBV3-1 and TRBJ2-7, with 8 bases matching TRBD2. Germline trimming cut 1 base from V and 6 bases from J; bases unmatched to any gene: 8. The CDR3 runs to 15 residues. CDR1 is LGHDT, CDR2 YNNKEL, per germline (reference sequence). CDR3 protein: CASSQGGLVGSEQYF. As DNA, the CDR3 is TGTGCCAGCAGCCAAGGGGGACTAGTTGGATCCGAGCAGTACTTC.

There are many counts of this clonotype. J is TRBJ2-7 and V is TRBV2; 7 positions match TRBD1. The germline V gene has CDR1 SNHLY and CDR2 FYNNEI. Trimming removed 2 bases from V and 3 bases from J; junction bases left unmatched: 4. The CDR3 covers 14 residues. CDR3 in DNA: TGTGCCAGCAGTGAACAGGGGGAAAGCTACGAGCAGTACTTC. Its translation: CASSEQGESYEQYF.

This clonotype was found many times. The V gene is TRBV6-2 or TRBV6-3, the J gene TRBJ2-1; 11 bases align to TRBD2. The junction had 11 bases not matched to a gene; V was cut back by 4 bases and J by 0 bases. CDR1 is MNHEY, CDR2 SVGEGT, per germline. The CDR3 is 19 residues long. The CDR3 region is CASSWLAGGPMISYNEQFF. In nucleotides, the CDR3 is TGTGCCAGCAGTTGGTTAGCGGGAGGGCCTATGATCTCCTACAATGAGCAGTTCTTC.

This clonotype has ten or more counts. The chain is built from TRBV19 and TRBJ2-1; 8 positions match TRBD2. Germline CDR1 is LNHDA and CDR2 is SQIVND (reference sequence). With V trimmed by 3 bases and J by 4 bases, 11 bases remained unmatched. This CDR3 has 17 amino acids. CDR3 region: CASSIRRAGGGYNEQFF. The DNA of the CDR3 is TGTGCCAGTAGTATTCGGCGGGCGGGAGGTGGTTACAATGAGCAGTTCTTC. Drawing the rest from reference TRBV19 and TRBJ2-1, the complete variable domain is DGGITQSPKYLFRKEGQNVTLSCEQNLNHDAMYWYRQDPGQGLRLIYYSQIVNDFQKGDIAEGYSVSREKKESFPLTVTSAQKNPTAFYLCASSIRRAGGGYNEQFFGPGTRLTVL.

At least ten counts were recorded for this clonotype. This chain connects TRBV27 to TRBJ1-1; D is unclear. CDR1 MNHEY and CDR2 SMNVEV come from the germline V gene (reference sequence). V lost 3 bases and J 5 bases, leaving 16 bases between the germline ends. The CDR3 runs 15 residues. The CDR3 here is CASSFAQPRGTEAFF. In nucleotides, the CDR3 is TGTGCCAGCAGTTTTGCCCAGCCCCGGGGAACTGAAGCTTTCTTT.

This clonotype was picked up many times. This CDR3 reads CASSEARTPGANVLTF. The CDR3 nucleotides are TGTGCCAGCAGTGAAGCGCGGACTCCCGGGGCCAACGTCCTGACTTTC. The J gene is TRBJ2-6, the V gene TRBV2, with D maybe TRBD2 (5 bases). The CDR3 loop spans 16 amino acids. The germline CDR1 and CDR2 sequences are SNHLY and FYNNEI. Deletions cut 0 bases from V and 4 bases from J, with 10 bases between.

This clonotype has at least ten counts. The J gene is TRBJ1-1, the V gene TRBV7-9; D is undetermined. The V and J ends lost 1 base and 1 base respectively, with 10 bases between them. Germline lookup yields CDR1 SEHNR and CDR2 FQNEAQ (reference sequence). The CDR3 totals 15 residues. The CDR3 loop is CASSLEGTGNTEAFF. The CDR3 region has the DNA TGTGCCAGCAGCTTAGAAGGTACGGGGAACACTGAAGCTTTCTTT.

The chain uses TRBV5-1 and TRBJ2-1; 8 bases are shared with TRBD2. The CDR3 totals 15 residues. The trim removed 4 bases at V and 0 bases at J, leaving 3 bases unmatched. CDR1 is SGHRS, CDR2 YFSETQ, per germline. The CDR3 loop reads CASSQSGSSYNEQFF. CDR3 in DNA: TGCGCCAGCAGCCAAAGCGGGAGCTCCTACAATGAGCAGTTCTTC.

This clonotype came up many times. The rearrangement uses TRBV28 and TRBJ2-7; possibly TRBD2 for D (5 bases). There are 14 residues in the CDR3. CDR1 and CDR2 (germline): MDHEN, SYDVKM. Trimming removed 10 bases from V and 9 bases from J, with 25 bases in between. This chain's CDR3 is CATLEAPGDYGQYF. Here the CDR3 DNA reads TGTGCCACCTTAGAGGCACCCGGAGACTATGGGCAGTACTTC.

This clonotype was seen a handful of times. The chain joins TRBV5-1 to TRBJ2-3; possibly TRBD2 for D (5 bases). This CDR3 region has 13 residues. Germline values: CDR1 SGHRS, CDR2 YFSETQ. Trimming shortened V by 1 base and J by 5 bases, and 8 bases separated the two germline ends. The CDR3 DNA is TGCGCCAGCAGCTTGCGCGCGGGAGATACGCAGTATTTT. It codes for CASSLRAGDTQYF.

This clonotype has ten or more counts. The rearrangement uses TRBV5-5 and TRBJ2-3, with TRBD2 matching 7 bases. The CDR3 contains 16 residues. The trim removed 2 bases at V and 3 bases at J, leaving 9 bases unmatched. Germline-derived CDR1 and CDR2 are SGHKS and YYEKEE (reference sequence). The CDR3 loop reads CASSLRSAGATDTQYF. CDR3 bases: TGTGCCAGCAGCTTACGGTCTGCGGGAGCGACAGATACGCAGTATTTT.

Ten or more counts support this clonotype. The V call is TRBV12-3 or TRBV12-4, the J call TRBJ1-1; tentative D call: TRBD1 (6 bases). Between the trimmed V and J ends, which lost 2 bases and 0 bases, there was a span of 10 bases. This CDR3 has 15 amino acids. The CDR3 is CASSLRQAMNTEAFF. CDR3 coding DNA: TGTGCCAGCAGTTTACGACAGGCAATGAACACTGAAGCTTTCTTT.

This clonotype was seen many times. V gene TRBV3-1 combines with J gene TRBJ2-6; D remains ambiguous. The CDR3 has 18 amino acids. CDR1 LGHDT and CDR2 YNNKEL come from the germline V gene (reference sequence). With 1 base removed from V and 0 bases from J, the gap between germline ends came to 13 bases. CDR3 amino acids: CASSQGTVTHSGANVLTF. The DNA of the CDR3 is TGTGCCAGCAGCCAAGGCACAGTCACCCACTCTGGGGCCAACGTCCTGACTTTC. Based on the CDR3 plus reference TRBV3-1 and TRBJ2-6, the full variable domain is DTAVSQTPKYLVTQMGNDKSIKCEQNLGHDTMYWYKQDSKKFLKIMFSYNNKELIINETVPNRFSPKSPDKAHLNLHINSLELGDSAVYFCASSQGTVTHSGANVLTFGAGSRLTVL.

This clonotype was observed at least ten times. This chain joins TRBV20-1 and TRBJ2-6; D not certain. The ends were cut back, 0 bases at V and 2 bases at J, with 2 bases in the middle. Germline V gene lookup returns CDR1 DFQATT and CDR2 SNEGSKA (reference sequence). This CDR3 is 13 amino acids long. DNA for the CDR3: TGCAGTGCTAGAGATCCTGGGGCCAACGTCCTGACTTTC. Translation gives CSARDPGANVLTF.

This clonotype showed up many times. The chain carries TRBV5-1 and TRBJ2-7; 7 bases map to TRBD1. V trimming: 4 bases; J trimming: 5 bases; junction bases outside the gene matches: 6. This CDR3 spans 13 amino acids. Looked up from germline, CDR1 is SGHRS and CDR2 is YFSETQ. CDR3 sequence: CASSRDSDHEQYF. CDR3 nucleotides: TGCGCCAGCAGCCGGGACAGTGACCACGAGCAGTACTTC.

This clonotype was observed many times. The rearrangement uses TRBV28 and TRBJ1-1; no reliable D call. The CDR3 covers 17 residues. Between the trimmed V and J ends, which lost 0 bases and 3 bases, there was a span of 17 bases. Looked up from germline, CDR1 is MDHEN and CDR2 is SYDVKM. The CDR3 DNA is TGTGCCAGCAGTTTATGGTCGGAAATCTCTTTTCACACTGAAGCTTTCTTT. Protein: CASSLWSEISFHTEAFF.

The chain carries TRBV2 and TRBJ2-7; either TRBD1 or TRBD2 may fit D (5 bases each). The germline CDR1 and CDR2 sequences are SNHLY and FYNNEI. Trimming stripped 5 bases from V and 2 bases from J, with 10 bases between. The CDR3 totals 13 residues. The CDR3 protein is CASSPGPTYEQYF. The CDR3 nucleotides are TGTGCCAGCAGTCCGGGACCAACCTACGAGCAGTACTTC.

This clonotype was observed many times. The chain combines TRBV11-1 with TRBJ2-5; D might be TRBD2 (5 bases). The CDR3 has 13 amino acids. Germline loops: CDR1 SGHAT, CDR2 FQDESV (reference sequence). The V and J ends lost 5 bases and 5 bases respectively, with 12 bases between them. The CDR3 coding sequence is TGTGCCAGCAGCGACGGGCCGGGGGAGACCCAGTACTTC. Protein: CASSDGPGETQYF.